What follows are 29 T cell receptor beta chains derived from one specimen sequenced in a study of Tregs in tolerant kidney transplant recipients. Method: immunoSEQ multiplex PCR; TCRdb's copy keeps in-frame clones and lacks some. The table includes more than 90,000 clones, roughly 93% detected once. Recipients received nonmyeloablative bone marrow transplants from related graft donors, with transient mixed chimerism. Sequenced material: CD4+ T cells from blood (PBMCs), taken 12 months after the transplant. These TCRs come from a human patient who received a combined kidney and bone marrow transplant. A share of the T cells may be of graft donor origin.

The chain has TRBV11-3 and TRBJ1-1, with 7 bases lining up with TRBD1. V was pared by 5 bases and J by 3 bases, with 6 bases of the junction left unmatched. The CDR3 is made up of 14 amino acids. Germline values: CDR1 SGHNT, CDR2 YENEEA. The CDR3 loop reads CASSPRQGDTEAFF. The CDR3 DNA sequence: TGTGCCAGCAGCCCGAGACAGGGCGACACTGAAGCTTTCTTT.

V usage is TRBV27 and J usage is TRBJ1-5, with 8 bases matching TRBD1. V lost 6 bases, J lost 3 bases, and 10 bases stayed unmatched. Germline values: CDR1 MNHEY, CDR2 SMNVEV (reference sequence). CDR3 length equals 16 residues. CDR3 DNA sequence: TGTGCCAGCAGAAACGGGGGGACAGGTTACAATCAGCCCCAGCATTTT. Encoded protein: CASRNGGTGYNQPQHF.

The gene calls are TRBV28 and TRBJ1-6, with D hard to call. The CDR3 loop spans 13 amino acids. Trimming shortened V by 6 bases and J by 0 bases, and 3 bases separated the two germline ends. Germline values: CDR1 MDHEN, CDR2 SYDVKM. CDR3 sequence: CASRYSYNSPLHF. The CDR3 region has the DNA TGTGCCAGCAGATACTCCTATAATTCACCCCTCCACTTT.

The chain employs TRBV10-2 and TRBJ2-7, with 7 positions matching TRBD2. The CDR3 covers 13 residues. V lost 6 bases to trimming and J lost 1 base; unmatched junction nucleotides: 3. Germline V gene lookup returns CDR1 WSHSY and CDR2 SAAADI. The CDR3, as DNA: TGCGCCAGCAGATCTAGCGGATCCTACGAGCAGTACTTC. It specifies CASRSSGSYEQYF.

The CDR3: CASSQRGLVTGELFF. DNA of the CDR3: TGTGCCAGCAGCCAGAGGGGGCTGGTCACCGGGGAGCTGTTTTTT. The chain recombines TRBV6-5 with TRBJ2-2; 7 bases are a match to TRBD1. CDR1 is MNHEY, CDR2 SVGAGI, per germline. This CDR3 contains 15 residues. Unmatched junction bases numbered 8, after V lost 6 bases and J lost 4 bases.

Here the CDR3 DNA reads TGTGCCAGCAGCTTGCTTTTACAAACCTACGAGCAGTACTTC. This translates into CASSLLLQTYEQYF. The chain uses TRBV5-5 and TRBJ2-7; D ambiguous. This CDR3 region has 14 residues. V lost 1 base to trimming and J lost 2 bases, with 10 bases between them. The germline CDR1 and CDR2 sequences are SGHKS and YYEKEE (reference sequence).

This clone appeared once. The rearrangement joins TRBV6-1 to TRBJ2-7; 7 bases match TRBD2. The CDR3 runs to 15 residues. Germline V gives CDR1 MNHNS, CDR2 SASEGT. The V segment lost 5 bases and the J segment 0 bases; nucleotides outside the gene matches: 7. The CDR3 sequence is CASSPYSGLSYEQYF. The DNA for the CDR3 is TGTGCCAGCAGTCCATATAGCGGGCTCTCCTACGAGCAGTACTTC.

The chain is built from TRBV10-3 and TRBJ2-5; 10 bases fit TRBD2. This CDR3 region has 16 residues. CDR1 is ENHRY and CDR2 is SYGVKD in the germline V gene. The V gene end was trimmed by 3 bases and the J gene end by 3 bases; junction bases not matched to a gene: 7. CDR3 coding DNA: TGTGCCATCAGTGATCGAGCGGGAGGGCCCGAAGAGACCCAGTACTTC. Its protein product is CAISDRAGGPEETQYF.

The chain combines TRBV11-3 with TRBJ2-1; 9 bases agree with TRBD2. Trimming cost V 2 bases and J 9 bases; bases outside gene matches: 2. CDR1 and CDR2 (germline): SGHNT, YENEEA. This CDR3 has 13 amino acids. This CDR3 reads CASSLLAGTEQFF. DNA for the CDR3: TGTGCCAGCAGCTTACTAGCGGGAACTGAGCAGTTCTTC.

The chain has TRBV5-4 and TRBJ2-5; 12 bases are shared with TRBD2. J lost 8 bases, V lost 1 base, and 3 bases had no gene match. The CDR3 spans 14 residues. CDR1 is SGHNT, CDR2 YYREEE, per germline (reference sequence). CDR3 in DNA: TGTGCCAGCAGCTTGCGACTAGCGGGGGATACCCAGTACTTC. Translating it yields CASSLRLAGDTQYF.

The CDR3 reads CASSPASGSGANVLTF. The CDR3 DNA reads TGTGCCAGCAGCCCAGCGTCCGGCTCTGGGGCCAACGTCCTGACTTTC. V usage is TRBV7-3 and J usage is TRBJ2-6, with unresolved D. V lost 5 bases and J 0 bases, leaving 11 bases between the germline ends. The CDR3 runs to 16 residues. The germline V gene has CDR1 SGHTA and CDR2 FQGTGA. The full variable domain, rest sourced from reference TRBV7-3 and TRBJ2-6, is GAGVSQTPSNKVTEKGKYVELRCDPISGHTALYWYRQSLGQGPEFLIYFQGTGAADDSGLPNDRFFAVRPEGSVSTLKIQRTERGDSAVYLCASSPASGSGANVLTFGAGSRLTVL.

The rearrangement links TRBV18 to TRBJ1-4; 8 nucleotides line up with TRBD1. With 6 bases clipped from V and 6 bases from J, the junction kept 9 bases outside the gene matches. The germline CDR1 and CDR2 sequences are KGHSH and LQKENI. The CDR3 is 15 residues long. The CDR3 loop reads CASSNRGTGDEKLFF. The CDR3 DNA reads TGTGCCAGCTCCAACCGTGGGACAGGAGATGAAAAACTGTTTTTT.

This clone has only one observation. The chain has TRBV5-1 and TRBJ2-1; 8 nucleotides align to TRBD2. The CDR3 runs 17 residues. CDR1 is SGHRS and CDR2 is YFSETQ in the germline V gene. V lost 5 bases, J lost 0 bases, and 10 bases stayed unmatched. The CDR3 protein is CASSLGLASSSYNEQFF. CDR3 coding DNA: TGCGCCAGCAGTTTAGGACTAGCCAGTAGCTCCTACAATGAGCAGTTCTTC.

The gene calls are TRBV5-1 and TRBJ2-3; D possibly corresponds to TRBD2 (5 bases). The V and J ends lost 2 bases and 4 bases respectively, with 11 bases between them. This CDR3 spans 14 amino acids. CDR1 is SGHRS, CDR2 YFSETQ, per germline. CDR3 sequence reads: CASSFSLEPDTQYF. The CDR3 bases are TGCGCCAGCAGCTTTTCACTAGAGCCAGATACGCAGTATTTT. Using reference TRBV5-1 and TRBJ2-3 for the parts outside the CDR3, the full variable domain is KAGVTQTPRYLIKTRGQQVTLSCSPISGHRSVSWYQQTPGQGLQFLFEYFSETQRNKGNFPGRFSGRQFSNSRSEMNVSTLELGDSALYLCASSFSLEPDTQYFGPGTRLTVL.

The sample holds a few counts of this clone. CDR3 residues: CASSIGDFYNEQFF. The CDR3 DNA sequence: TGTGCCAGTAGTATAGGGGACTTTTACAATGAGCAGTTCTTC. The V gene is TRBV19, the J gene TRBJ2-1; the D gene is possibly TRBD2 (6 bases). Germline V lookup: CDR1 LNHDA, CDR2 SQIVND (reference sequence). Trimming left V 1 base short and J 4 bases short, with 8 bases between. The CDR3 runs to 14 residues.

This clone was observed a few times. J is TRBJ1-1 and V is TRBV5-4; D gene uncertain. The CDR3 spans 15 residues. From germline, CDR1 is SGHNT and CDR2 YYREEE (reference sequence). V lost 0 bases and J 6 bases, leaving 15 bases between the germline ends. This CDR3 reads CASSLVIGSISEAFF. The CDR3 coding sequence is TGTGCCAGCAGCTTGGTAATTGGGAGCATCTCTGAAGCTTTCTTT.

V and J are TRBV30 and TRBJ2-2; 10 bases fit TRBD2. The CDR3 length is 14 residues. V lost 4 bases and J lost 6; bases outside the gene matches: 5. The germline CDR1 and CDR2 sequences are GTSNPN and SVGIG (reference sequence). This CDR3 is CAWNSGRPPGELFF. DNA of the CDR3: TGTGCCTGGAATAGCGGGAGGCCGCCCGGGGAGCTGTTTTTT.

V gene TRBV11-1 combines with J gene TRBJ2-7; TRBD1 is a possible D gene (6 bases). Germline lookup yields CDR1 SGHAT and CDR2 FQDESV (reference sequence). The CDR3 loop spans 14 amino acids. The V end was cut by 7 bases, the J end by 0 bases, with 13 bases between. CDR3 loop: CASKVDRDSYEQYF. CDR3 bases: TGTGCCAGCAAGGTGGACAGAGACTCCTACGAGCAGTACTTC.

The rearrangement joins TRBV18 to TRBJ2-1, with 9 bases aligning to TRBD2. Germline V gene sequence: CDR1 KGHSH, CDR2 LQKENI. Trimming at V came to 4 bases and at J to 6 bases, leaving 4 bases not matched to a gene. The CDR3 contains 14 residues. CDR3 sequence reads: CASSLGLASNEQFF. CDR3 bases: TGTGCCAGCTCACTAGGACTAGCGAGCAATGAGCAGTTCTTC.

The rearrangement joins TRBV19 to TRBJ2-7; 14 nucleotides align to TRBD2. V gave up 3 bases and J gave up 7 bases; unmatched junction bases: 11. The CDR3 covers 17 residues. Germline CDR1 LNHDA, CDR2 SQIVND (reference sequence). CDR3 sequence (DNA): TGTGCCAGTAGTATCGCTACGGGACTAGCGGGAGTGGGTGAGCAGTACTTC. It is translated as CASSIATGLAGVGEQYF.

V and J are TRBV28 and TRBJ1-1, with 8 positions matching TRBD1. With 2 bases clipped from V and 5 bases from J, the junction kept 7 bases outside the gene matches. The CDR3 totals 15 residues. Germline CDR1 and CDR2: MDHEN and SYDVKM. The CDR3 protein is CASSLDGQGATEAFF. In nucleotides, the CDR3 is TGTGCCAGCAGTTTAGACGGACAGGGTGCTACTGAAGCTTTCTTT. The full variable domain, completed using reference TRBV28 and TRBJ1-1, is DVKVTQSSRYLVKRTGEKVFLECVQDMDHENMFWYRQDPGLGLRLIYFSYDVKMKEKGDIPEGYSVSREKKERFSLILESASTNQTSMYLCASSLDGQGATEAFFGQGTRLTVV.

This chain uses TRBV19 with TRBJ1-1; 7 bases fit TRBD1. CDR1 and CDR2 (germline): LNHDA, SQIVND (reference sequence). Losses at the gene ends were 5 bases for V and 4 bases for J; bases not matched to a gene: 7. The CDR3 totals 14 residues. The CDR3 loop reads CASSPRTGPTEAFF. The CDR3 DNA follows: TGTGCCAGTAGTCCTCGGACAGGTCCCACTGAAGCTTTCTTT. Drawing the rest from reference TRBV19 and TRBJ1-1, the complete variable domain is DGGITQSPKYLFRKEGQNVTLSCEQNLNHDAMYWYRQDPGQGLRLIYYSQIVNDFQKGDIAEGYSVSREKKESFPLTVTSAQKNPTAFYLCASSPRTGPTEAFFGQGTRLTVV.

The genes are TRBV6-4 and TRBJ2-1; D is possibly TRBD1 (6 bases). The germline V gene encodes CDR1 MRHNA and CDR2 SNTAGT. There are 15 residues in the CDR3. V was clipped by 6 bases and J by 0 bases, with 12 bases between them. As DNA, the CDR3 is TGTGCCAGCAGCGAGGACAGTAGCTCCTACAATGAGCAGTTCTTC. Translating it yields CASSEDSSSYNEQFF.

V and J are TRBV7-2 and TRBJ2-1, with D unclear. The germline CDR1 and CDR2 sequences are SGHTA and FQGNSA. Deletions cut 2 bases from V and 5 bases from J, with 13 bases between. The CDR3 loop spans 15 amino acids. CDR3 DNA sequence: TGTGCCAGCAGCTTATCTAACTCGCGGCACAATGAGCAGTTCTTC. This translates into CASSLSNSRHNEQFF. Supplemented by reference TRBV7-2 and TRBJ2-1, the full variable domain reads GAGVSQSPSNKVTEKGKDVELRCDPISGHTALYWYRQSLGQGLEFLIYFQGNSAPDKSGLPSDRFSAERTGGSVSTLTIQRTQQEDSAVYLCASSLSNSRHNEQFFGPGTRLTVL.

The chain employs TRBV27 and TRBJ2-7; 9 bases map to TRBD1. The CDR3 covers 14 residues. Germline lookup yields CDR1 MNHEY and CDR2 SMNVEV (reference sequence). V trimming: 5 bases; J trimming: 2 bases; junction bases outside the gene matches: 4. The CDR3 is CASSANRGPYEQYF. In nucleotides, the CDR3 is TGTGCCAGCAGTGCCAACAGGGGGCCCTACGAGCAGTACTTC.

In this sample, this clone turned up a few times. The J gene is TRBJ2-2, the V gene TRBV7-9; 10 nucleotides agree with TRBD1. Germline lookup yields CDR1 SEHNR and CDR2 FQNEAQ (reference sequence). This CDR3 has 15 residues. With 5 bases clipped from V and 6 bases from J, the junction kept 6 bases outside the gene matches. CDR3 loop: CASSPGTGEAGELFF. CDR3 nucleotide sequence: TGTGCCAGCAGCCCAGGGACAGGGGAAGCCGGGGAGCTGTTTTTT.

CDR3 nucleotide sequence: TGTGCCAGCAGCTTAAGAACTAGCGGTGGTACAGATACGCAGTATTTT. The encoded protein is CASSLRTSGGTDTQYF. The chain links TRBV7-2 to TRBJ2-3; 8 nucleotides line up with TRBD2. V shed 2 bases and J 3 bases; nucleotides not matched to a gene: 7. The CDR3 has 16 amino acids. Germline V lookup: CDR1 SGHTA, CDR2 FQGNSA.

The chain links TRBV11-2 to TRBJ2-5; D gene unclear. Trimming took off 1 base at V and 5 bases at J, with 5 bases between the two ends. CDR1 SGHAT and CDR2 FQNNGV come from the germline V gene. The CDR3 totals 12 residues. Here the CDR3 DNA reads TGTGCCAGCAGCTTAGCTCGGGAGACCCAGTACTTC. As protein: CASSLARETQYF.

The rearrangement links TRBV5-6 to TRBJ1-1; the D is unclear. Germline V gene data show CDR1 as SGHDT and CDR2 as YYEEEE. The V gene lost 0 bases and the J gene lost 7 bases, with 19 bases spanning the gap. This CDR3 contains 16 residues. CDR3 sequence reads: CASSLAGRIGANEAFF. The DNA for the CDR3 is TGTGCCAGCAGCTTGGCTGGCAGGATCGGCGCTAATGAAGCTTTCTTT.